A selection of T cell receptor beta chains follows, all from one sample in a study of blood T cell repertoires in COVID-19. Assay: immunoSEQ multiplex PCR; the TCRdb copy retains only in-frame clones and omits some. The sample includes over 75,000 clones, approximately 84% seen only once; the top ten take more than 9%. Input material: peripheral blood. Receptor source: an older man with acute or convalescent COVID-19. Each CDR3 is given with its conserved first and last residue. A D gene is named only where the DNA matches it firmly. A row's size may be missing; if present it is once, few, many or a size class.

CDR3 protein: CASSQVSAKSAGELFF
CDR3 DNA: TGCGCCAGCAGCCAAGTGTCCGCGAAGTCGGCCGGGGAGCTGTTTTTT
clone size: once
D gene: -
V gene: TRBV4-1
J gene: TRBJ2-2

CDR3 protein: CASATTGDNSPLHF
CDR3 DNA: TGTGCCAGCGCTACTACCGGGGATAATTCACCCCTCCACTTT
clone size: -
D gene: -
V gene: TRBV9
J gene: TRBJ1-6

CDR3 protein: CASSVASSGGVYEQYF
CDR3 DNA: TGTGCCAGCAGCGTAGCTTCTAGCGGGGGGGTGTACGAGCAGTACTTC
clone size: once
D gene: TRBD2
V gene: TRBV9
J gene: TRBJ2-7

CDR3 protein: CASKWGAYEQYF
CDR3 DNA: TGTGCCAGCAAATGGGGCGCGTACGAGCAGTACTTC
clone size: -
D gene: -
V gene: TRBV2
J gene: TRBJ2-7

CDR3 protein: CASSAQGSSYNSPLHF
CDR3 DNA: TGTGCCAGCAGCGCACAGGGGAGCTCCTATAATTCACCCCTCCACTTT
clone size: few
D gene: TRBD1
V gene: TRBV9
J gene: TRBJ1-6

CDR3 protein: CASSLGGNTGELFF
CDR3 DNA: TGTGCCAGCAGCTTAGGAGGGAACACCGGGGAGCTGTTTTTT
clone size: -
D gene: -
V gene: TRBV11-3
J gene: TRBJ2-2

CDR3 protein: CATSDPTGEGEKLFF
CDR3 DNA: TGTGCCACCAGTGATCCGACAGGGGAGGGGGAAAAACTGTTTTTT
clone size: -
D gene: TRBD1
V gene: TRBV24-1
J gene: TRBJ1-4

CDR3 protein: CASSLLQGPYEQYF
CDR3 DNA: TGCGCCAGCAGCCTTCTACAGGGCCCCTACGAGCAGTACTTC
clone size: few
D gene: -
V gene: TRBV5-1
J gene: TRBJ2-7

CDR3 protein: CASSYQATEAFF
CDR3 DNA: TGTGCCAGCAGTTATCAGGCCACTGAAGCTTTCTTT
clone size: -
D gene: -
V gene: TRBV6-2/TRBV6-3
J gene: TRBJ1-1

CDR3 protein: CASSVGVGQGSYGYTF
CDR3 DNA: TGTGCCAGCAGCGTAGGGGTAGGACAGGGGTCCTATGGCTACACCTTC
clone size: -
D gene: TRBD1
V gene: TRBV9
J gene: TRBJ1-2

CDR3 protein: CASSLQGAKTEAFF
CDR3 DNA: TGTGCCAGCAGTTTGCAGGGGGCGAAAACTGAAGCTTTCTTT
clone size: -
D gene: TRBD1
V gene: TRBV27
J gene: TRBJ1-1

CDR3 protein: CASSFRQGTDTQYF
CDR3 DNA: TGTGCCAGCAGTTTCCGGCAGGGGACAGATACGCAGTATTTT
clone size: -
D gene: -
V gene: TRBV27
J gene: TRBJ2-3

CDR3 protein: CAISRTGEETQYF
CDR3 DNA: TGTGCCATCAGCCGGACAGGGGAAGAGACCCAGTACTTC
clone size: -
D gene: TRBD1
V gene: TRBV10-3
J gene: TRBJ2-5

CDR3 protein: CASSLYAGGQSEQFF
CDR3 DNA: TGTGCCAGCAGCTTATATGCGGGGGGGCAGAGTGAGCAGTTCTTC
clone size: -
D gene: TRBD2
V gene: TRBV11-2
J gene: TRBJ2-1

CDR3 protein: CASRPGLAASTDTQYF
CDR3 DNA: TGTGCCAGCAGGCCGGGACTAGCGGCTTCCACAGATACGCAGTATTTT
clone size: -
D gene: TRBD2
V gene: TRBV2
J gene: TRBJ2-3

CDR3 protein: CASSWTSGGIRETQYF
CDR3 DNA: TGTGCCAGCAGTTGGACTAGCGGGGGTATCCGCGAGACCCAGTACTTC
clone size: -
D gene: TRBD2
V gene: TRBV2
J gene: TRBJ2-5

CDR3 protein: CASSRGQSPTYEQYF
CDR3 DNA: TGTGCCAGCAGCCGGGGACAGTCGCCCACCTACGAGCAGTACTTC
clone size: -
D gene: TRBD1
V gene: TRBV7-9
J gene: TRBJ2-7

CDR3 protein: CASSQGTGARIEQYF
CDR3 DNA: TGTGCCAGCAGCCAAGGTACAGGGGCCCGGATTGAGCAGTACTTC
clone size: -
D gene: TRBD1
V gene: TRBV3-1/TRBV3-2
J gene: TRBJ2-7

CDR3 protein: CASRSPGTGNQPQHF
CDR3 DNA: TGTGCCAGCAGAAGCCCCGGGACAGGGAATCAGCCCCAGCATTTT
clone size: -
D gene: TRBD1
V gene: TRBV7-2
J gene: TRBJ1-5

CDR3 protein: CASSIDGGNNEQFF
CDR3 DNA: TGTGCCAGTAGTATAGATGGAGGGAACAATGAGCAGTTCTTC
clone size: -
D gene: -
V gene: TRBV19
J gene: TRBJ2-1

CDR3 protein: CASNQGSYEQYF
CDR3 DNA: TGTGCCAGCAATCAGGGGTCCTACGAGCAGTACTTC
clone size: -
D gene: -
V gene: TRBV12-3/TRBV12-4
J gene: TRBJ2-7

CDR3 protein: CAISEFRVGQSSYEQYF
CDR3 DNA: TGTGCCATCAGTGAGTTCAGAGTGGGACAGAGTTCCTACGAGCAGTACTTC
clone size: -
D gene: TRBD1
V gene: TRBV10-3
J gene: TRBJ2-7

CDR3 protein: CASSLDRQGQRAFF
CDR3 DNA: TGTGCCAGCAGCTTAGATAGACAGGGTCAGAGGGCTTTCTTT
clone size: -
D gene: TRBD1
V gene: TRBV7-9
J gene: TRBJ1-1

CDR3 protein: CASSQRMSVEGNTEAFF
CDR3 DNA: TGCGCCAGCAGCCAGCGAATGTCAGTGGAGGGGAACACTGAAGCTTTCTTT
clone size: few
D gene: -
V gene: TRBV4-1
J gene: TRBJ1-1

CDR3 protein: CAWSLRGGLTGELFF
CDR3 DNA: TGTGCCTGGAGTTTGAGGGGGGGGCTCACCGGGGAGCTGTTTTTT
clone size: -
D gene: -
V gene: TRBV30
J gene: TRBJ2-2

CDR3 protein: CASSSLSYEQYF
CDR3 DNA: TGTGCCAGCAGCTCACTCTCCTACGAGCAGTACTTC
clone size: -
D gene: -
V gene: TRBV7-9
J gene: TRBJ2-7

CDR3 protein: CASSLRGGVRTGELFF
CDR3 DNA: TGTGCCAGCAGCTTAAGAGGCGGTGTTCGCACCGGGGAGCTGTTTTTT
clone size: -
D gene: -
V gene: TRBV7-8
J gene: TRBJ2-2

CDR3 protein: CASSFPGTGGRNYGYTF
CDR3 DNA: TGTGCCAGCAGTTTCCCCGGGACAGGGGGAAGGAACTATGGCTACACCTTC
clone size: -
D gene: TRBD1
V gene: TRBV28
J gene: TRBJ1-2

CDR3 protein: CASSNGTESYEQYF
CDR3 DNA: TGTGCCAGCAGCAACGGGACAGAATCCTACGAGCAGTACTTC
clone size: -
D gene: -
V gene: TRBV21-1
J gene: TRBJ2-7

CDR3 protein: CASSLGSGISNQPQHF
CDR3 DNA: TGTGCCAGCAGCTTAGGATCCGGGATCAGCAATCAGCCCCAGCATTTT
clone size: -
D gene: -
V gene: TRBV7-6
J gene: TRBJ1-5

CDR3 protein: CASNLAGTGDTQYF
CDR3 DNA: TGTGCCAGCAACCTAGCGGGAACGGGAGATACGCAGTATTTT
clone size: -
D gene: TRBD2
V gene: TRBV6-6
J gene: TRBJ2-3

CDR3 protein: CASSSTGTSGSLWRGGETQYF
CDR3 DNA: TGTGCCAGCAGTTCTACCGGGACTAGCGGTTCCCTCTGGCGGGGAGGGGAGACCCAGTACTTC
clone size: few
D gene: TRBD2
V gene: TRBV6-2/TRBV6-3
J gene: TRBJ2-5

CDR3 protein: CASSGRQGQNTGELFF
CDR3 DNA: TGTGCCAGCAGCGGGAGACAGGGACAGAACACCGGGGAGCTGTTTTTT
clone size: -
D gene: TRBD1
V gene: TRBV7-9
J gene: TRBJ2-2

CDR3 protein: CASNEYLSNEQFF
CDR3 DNA: TGTGCCAGCAATGAGTATCTCTCGAATGAGCAGTTCTTC
clone size: few
D gene: -
V gene: TRBV6-4
J gene: TRBJ2-1

CDR3 protein: CASSQGTGLGGEQFF
CDR3 DNA: TGTGCCAGCAGCCAAGGGACAGGGCTAGGGGGTGAGCAGTTCTTC
clone size: once
D gene: TRBD1
V gene: TRBV3-1/TRBV3-2
J gene: TRBJ2-1

CDR3 protein: CASSYSRGVGSPLHF
CDR3 DNA: TGTGCCAGCAGTTACTCGCGGGGTGTAGGTTCACCCCTCCACTTT
clone size: -
D gene: -
V gene: TRBV6-5
J gene: TRBJ1-6

CDR3 protein: CASSQVSYTGIVTYGYTF
CDR3 DNA: TGTGCCAGCAGCCAAGTTAGCTACACCGGAATAGTAACGTATGGCTACACCTTC
clone size: -
D gene: -
V gene: TRBV14
J gene: TRBJ1-2

CDR3 protein: CAISHPWQGITNNEQFF
CDR3 DNA: TGTGCCATCAGTCACCCCTGGCAGGGCATTACTAACAATGAGCAGTTCTTC
clone size: -
D gene: -
V gene: TRBV10-3
J gene: TRBJ2-1

CDR3 protein: CASSVDPSSRQETQYF
CDR3 DNA: TGTGCCAGCAGCGTAGATCCTAGCTCGCGCCAAGAGACCCAGTACTTC
clone size: -
D gene: -
V gene: TRBV9
J gene: TRBJ2-5